This T cell receptor (beta chain) is drawn from a study of cytomegalovirus exposure and HLA in healthy donors. As for this clone: The target antigen is unknown.

The study's findings and limits: Accurate prediction of most subjects' HLA-A and HLA-B alleles from TCR beta sequences was reported.

The donors were healthy bone marrow donors. Use of 60 Vbeta and 13 Jbeta primers characterized the PCR. Clones were sequenced by immunoSEQ multiplex PCR, and TCRdb holds only the in-frame ones, with some missing. Its table lists 110,000 to 150,000 clones. Sequenced: PBMCs. The source is a male donor in good health and CMV-seronegative.

In DNA form, the CDR3 reads TGTGCCTGGAGTACAGGTGCTCTAGCAGATACGCAGTATTTT. This encodes CAWSTGALADTQYF. This rearrangement joins TRBV30 to TRBJ2-3; tentatively, D is TRBD1 (5 bases). The CDR3 runs 14 residues. V gave up 2 bases and J gave up 4 bases, with 13 bases separating them. In germline, CDR1 is GTSNPN, CDR2 SVGIG (reference sequence).